The entry that follows covers one TCR beta chain sequence. Per the authors' pipeline: Counts of nucleated cells, estimated from reference gene primer amplification, were obtained. TCRdb keeps only in-frame clones here, not all; method: immunoSEQ multiplex PCR. From that table come the V and J calls and clone size; the DNA was used to work out D and trimming. The data show around 78,000 clones, with 80% to 90% seen just once and roughly 5.9% held by the top ten. Looked up from germline, CDR1 is MNHEY and CDR2 is SVGAGI. This CDR3 has 15 amino acids. V shed 0 bases and J shed 3 bases, with 11 bases lying between them. This entry comes from a study of blood T cell repertoires in COVID-19. Study background: T cells, B-cell-depleted T cells, or PBMCs provided the cDNA or gDNA that served as material.

The sequenced material came from peripheral blood. The source is a man in his fifties or sixties with active COVID-19. The genes are TRBV6-5 and TRBJ1-2, with D possibly being TRBD1 (6 bases). The CDR3 sequence is CASSYSGAAHYGYTF. CDR3 DNA: TGTGCCAGCAGTTACTCGGGGGCGGCGCACTATGGCTACACCTTC.